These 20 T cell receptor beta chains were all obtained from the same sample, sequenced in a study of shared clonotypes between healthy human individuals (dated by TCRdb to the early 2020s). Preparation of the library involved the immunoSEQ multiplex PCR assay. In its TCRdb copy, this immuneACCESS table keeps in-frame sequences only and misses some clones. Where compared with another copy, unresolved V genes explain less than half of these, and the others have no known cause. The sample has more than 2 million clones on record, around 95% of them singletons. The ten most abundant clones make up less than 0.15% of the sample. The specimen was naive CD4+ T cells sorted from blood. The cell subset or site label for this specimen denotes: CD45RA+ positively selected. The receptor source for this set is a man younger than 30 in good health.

CDR3: CASSQDRPANSPLHF. The CDR3 DNA sequence: TGCGCCAGCAGCCAAGATCGCCCCGCAAATTCACCCCTCCACTTT. V and J are TRBV4-1 and TRBJ1-6; the D is unclear. The CDR3 is made up of 15 amino acids. The germline V gene has CDR1 MGHRA and CDR2 YSYEKL. V dropped 0 bases and J dropped 7 bases, with 10 bases sitting between them.

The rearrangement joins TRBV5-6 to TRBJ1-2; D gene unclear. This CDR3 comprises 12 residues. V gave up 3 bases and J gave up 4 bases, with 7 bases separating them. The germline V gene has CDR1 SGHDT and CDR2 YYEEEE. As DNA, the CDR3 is TGTGCCAGCAGCTCAGGCCCCTATGGCTACACCTTC. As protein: CASSSGPYGYTF.

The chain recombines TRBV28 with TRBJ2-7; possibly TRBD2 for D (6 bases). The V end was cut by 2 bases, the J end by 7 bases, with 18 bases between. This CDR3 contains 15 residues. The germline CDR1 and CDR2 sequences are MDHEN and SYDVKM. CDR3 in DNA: TGTGCCAGCAGTTTAAATTGGCGGGGACGTAGGGAGCAGTACTTC. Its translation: CASSLNWRGRREQYF.

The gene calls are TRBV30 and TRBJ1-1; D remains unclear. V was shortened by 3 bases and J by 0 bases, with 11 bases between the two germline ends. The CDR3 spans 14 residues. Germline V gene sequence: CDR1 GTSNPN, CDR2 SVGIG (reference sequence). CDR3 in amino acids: CAWSPGPLNTEAFF. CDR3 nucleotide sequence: TGTGCCTGGAGCCCCGGACCGTTGAACACTGAAGCTTTCTTT.

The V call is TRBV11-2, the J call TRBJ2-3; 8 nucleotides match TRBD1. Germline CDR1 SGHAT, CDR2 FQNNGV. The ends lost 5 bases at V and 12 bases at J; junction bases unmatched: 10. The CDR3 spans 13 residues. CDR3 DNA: TGTGCCAGCAGCCCAGACCCGGGACAGGTTCAGTATTTT. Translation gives CASSPDPGQVQYF. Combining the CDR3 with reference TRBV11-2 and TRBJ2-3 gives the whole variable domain EAGVAQSPRYKIIEKRQSVAFWCNPISGHATLYWYQQILGQGPKLLIQFQNNGVVDDSQLPKDRFSAERLKGVDSTLKIQPAKLEDSAVYLCASSPDPGQVQYFGPGTRLTVL.

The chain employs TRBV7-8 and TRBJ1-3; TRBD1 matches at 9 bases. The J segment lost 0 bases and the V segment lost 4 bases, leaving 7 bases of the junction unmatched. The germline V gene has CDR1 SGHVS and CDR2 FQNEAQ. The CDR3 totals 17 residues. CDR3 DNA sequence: TGTGCCAGCAGCTCCCCGAGGGACAGGGCCTCTGGAAACACCATATATTTT. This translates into CASSSPRDRASGNTIYF.

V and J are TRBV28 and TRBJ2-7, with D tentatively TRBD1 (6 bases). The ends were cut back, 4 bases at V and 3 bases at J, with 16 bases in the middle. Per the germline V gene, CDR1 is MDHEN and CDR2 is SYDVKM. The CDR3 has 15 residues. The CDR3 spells CASSSFTTGFYEQYF. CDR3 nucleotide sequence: TGTGCCAGCAGTTCTTTTACTACAGGGTTCTACGAGCAGTACTTC.

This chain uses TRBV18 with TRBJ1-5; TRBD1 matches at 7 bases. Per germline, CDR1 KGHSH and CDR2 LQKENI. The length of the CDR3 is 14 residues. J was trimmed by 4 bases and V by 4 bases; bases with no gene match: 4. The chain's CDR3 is CASSQQQGNQPQHF. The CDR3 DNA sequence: TGTGCCAGCTCACAACAACAGGGGAATCAGCCCCAGCATTTT. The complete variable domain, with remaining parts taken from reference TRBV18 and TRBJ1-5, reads NAGVMQNPRHLVRRRGQEARLRCSPMKGHSHVYWYRQLPEEGLKFMVYLQKENIIDESGMPKERFSAEFPKEGPSILRIQQVVRGDSAAYFCASSQQQGNQPQHFGDGTRLSIL.

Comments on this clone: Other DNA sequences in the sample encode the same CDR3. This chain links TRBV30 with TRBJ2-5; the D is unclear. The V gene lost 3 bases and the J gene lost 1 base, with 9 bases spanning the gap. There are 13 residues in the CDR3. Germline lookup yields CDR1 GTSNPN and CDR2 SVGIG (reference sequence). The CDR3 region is CAWSPGLQETQYF. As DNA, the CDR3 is TGTGCCTGGAGCCCGGGTCTCCAAGAGACCCAGTACTTC.

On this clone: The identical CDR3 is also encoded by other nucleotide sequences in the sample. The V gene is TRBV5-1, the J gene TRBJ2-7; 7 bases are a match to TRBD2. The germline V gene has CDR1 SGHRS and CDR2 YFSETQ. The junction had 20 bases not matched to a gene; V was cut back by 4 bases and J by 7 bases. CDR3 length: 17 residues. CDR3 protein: CASSPDRGRASDGEQYF. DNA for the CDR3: TGCGCCAGCAGCCCGGACCGGGGGAGGGCCTCCGATGGTGAGCAGTACTTC.

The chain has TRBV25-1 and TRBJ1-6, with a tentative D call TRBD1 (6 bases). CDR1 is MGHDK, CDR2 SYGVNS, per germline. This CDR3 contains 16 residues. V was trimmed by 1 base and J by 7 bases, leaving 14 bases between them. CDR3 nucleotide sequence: TGTGCCAGCAGTGAATCTGAGGGGGTAGGGAATTCACCCCTCCACTTT. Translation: CASSESEGVGNSPLHF. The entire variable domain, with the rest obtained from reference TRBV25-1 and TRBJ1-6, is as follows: EADIYQTPRYLVIGTGKKITLECSQTMGHDKMYWYQQDPGMELHLIHYSYGVNSTEKGDLSSESTVSRIRTEHFPLTLESARPSHTSQYLCASSESEGVGNSPLHFGNGTRLTVT.

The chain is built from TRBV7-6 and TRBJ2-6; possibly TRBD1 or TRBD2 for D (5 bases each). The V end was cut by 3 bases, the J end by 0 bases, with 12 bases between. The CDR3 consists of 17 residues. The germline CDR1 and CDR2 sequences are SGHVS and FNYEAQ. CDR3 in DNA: TGTGCCAGCAGCTTGATTGGGACCCACTCTGGGGCCAACGTCCTGACTTTC. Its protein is CASSLIGTHSGANVLTF.

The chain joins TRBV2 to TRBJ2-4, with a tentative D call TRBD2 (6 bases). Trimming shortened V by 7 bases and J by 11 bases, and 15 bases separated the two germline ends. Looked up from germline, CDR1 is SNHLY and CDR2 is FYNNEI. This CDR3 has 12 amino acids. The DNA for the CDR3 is TGTGCCAGCATCCCGCAGGGAGGAGTTCAGTACTTC. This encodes CASIPQGGVQYF.

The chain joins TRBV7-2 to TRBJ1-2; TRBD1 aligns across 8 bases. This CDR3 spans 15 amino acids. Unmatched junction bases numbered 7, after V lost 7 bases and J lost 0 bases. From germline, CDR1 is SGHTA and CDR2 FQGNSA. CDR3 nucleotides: TGTGCCAGCACCCGGGACAGGTGGACTAACTATGGCTACACCTTC. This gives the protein CASTRDRWTNYGYTF.

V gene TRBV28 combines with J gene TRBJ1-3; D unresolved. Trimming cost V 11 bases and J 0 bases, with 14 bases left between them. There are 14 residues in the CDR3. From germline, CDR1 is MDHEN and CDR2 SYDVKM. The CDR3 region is CADRRLFSGNTIYF. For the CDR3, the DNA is TGTGCCGACCGAAGGTTATTCTCTGGAAACACCATATATTTT.

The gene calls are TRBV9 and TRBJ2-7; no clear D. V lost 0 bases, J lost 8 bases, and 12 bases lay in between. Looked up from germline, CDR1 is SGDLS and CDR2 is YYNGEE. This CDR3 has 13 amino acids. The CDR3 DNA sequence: TGTGCCAGCAGCGTAGAGGCACGAGGAAAGCAGTACTTC. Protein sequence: CASSVEARGKQYF.

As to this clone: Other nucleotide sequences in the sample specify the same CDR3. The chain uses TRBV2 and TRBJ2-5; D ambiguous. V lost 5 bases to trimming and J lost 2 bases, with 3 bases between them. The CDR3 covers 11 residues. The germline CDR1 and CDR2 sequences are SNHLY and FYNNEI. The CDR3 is CASSYQETQYF. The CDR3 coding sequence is TGTGCCAGCAGTTATCAAGAGACCCAGTACTTC. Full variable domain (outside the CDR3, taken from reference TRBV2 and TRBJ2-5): EPEVTQTPSHQVTQMGQEVILRCVPISNHLYFYWYRQILGQKVEFLVSFYNNEISEKSEIFDDQFSVERPDGSNFTLKIRSTKLEDSAMYFCASSYQETQYFGPGTRLLVL.

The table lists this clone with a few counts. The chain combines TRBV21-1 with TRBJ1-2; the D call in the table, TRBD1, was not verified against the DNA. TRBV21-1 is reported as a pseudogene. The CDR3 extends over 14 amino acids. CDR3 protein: CASSKAARTYGYTF. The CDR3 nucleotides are TGTGCCAGCAGCAAAGCCGCCAGAACCTATGGCTACACCTTC.

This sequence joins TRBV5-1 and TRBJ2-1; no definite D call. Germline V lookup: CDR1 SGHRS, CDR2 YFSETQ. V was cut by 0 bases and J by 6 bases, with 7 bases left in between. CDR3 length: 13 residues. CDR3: CASSLENSNEQFF. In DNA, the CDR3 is TGCGCCAGCAGCTTGGAAAACAGCAATGAGCAGTTCTTC.

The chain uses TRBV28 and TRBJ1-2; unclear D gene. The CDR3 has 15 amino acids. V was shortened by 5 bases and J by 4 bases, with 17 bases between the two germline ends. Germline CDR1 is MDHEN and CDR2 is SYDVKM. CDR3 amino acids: CASSPPLSVGYGYTF. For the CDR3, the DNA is TGTGCCAGCAGTCCCCCCCTCTCAGTTGGCTATGGCTACACCTTC.